The 10 T cell receptor beta chains listed next were all sequenced from one sample in a study of T cell responses to AZD1222 COVID-19 vaccine. This table comes from immunoSEQ multiplex PCR, and its TCRdb copy is limited to in-frame clones, with some not included. The sample records 100,000 to 150,000 clones, around 83% being singletons. The sequenced sample was peripheral blood, obtained 28 days after the second AZD1222 dose. Every receptor here comes from an adult who received the AZD1222 COVID-19 vaccine.

This clone is a singleton in its sample. The rearrangement links TRBV19 to TRBJ2-3, with 7 bases aligning to TRBD1. This CDR3 region has 12 residues. Germline V lookup: CDR1 LNHDA, CDR2 SQIVND (reference sequence). V lost 7 bases, J lost 6 bases, and 4 bases stayed unmatched. The CDR3 sequence is CASNLQGDTQYF. CDR3 nucleotide sequence: TGTGCCAGTAACTTACAGGGGGATACGCAGTATTTT.

The chain uses TRBV11-3 and TRBJ1-2; 8 nucleotides align to TRBD1. The CDR3 extends over 13 amino acids. The V and J ends lost 4 bases and 6 bases, in that order; junction bases with no gene match: 4. CDR1 SGHNT and CDR2 YENEEA come from the germline V gene. CDR3 sequence: CASSSDRVNGYTF. In nucleotides, the CDR3 is TGTGCCAGCAGCTCGGACAGGGTAAATGGCTACACCTTC.

The chain has TRBV18 and TRBJ1-2, with D unclear. The CDR3 is 15 amino acids. Per the germline V gene, CDR1 is KGHSH and CDR2 is LQKENI. The V gene lost 2 bases and the J gene lost 2 bases, with 12 bases spanning the gap. The CDR3 protein is CASSPEPSSNYGYTF. The DNA for the CDR3 is TGTGCCAGCTCACCAGAACCTTCTTCAAACTATGGCTACACCTTC.

This chain connects TRBV20-1 to TRBJ1-5; D remains unclear. The CDR3 covers 14 residues. Germline lookup yields CDR1 DFQATT and CDR2 SNEGSKA (reference sequence). The V gene lost 3 bases and the J gene lost 6 bases, with 15 bases spanning the gap. CDR3 bases: TGCAGTGCTAGTTCCCGTAGGGCTGGTCAGCCCCAGCATTTT. This sequence encodes CSASSRRAGQPQHF.

The rearrangement uses TRBV12-3 or TRBV12-4 and TRBJ1-1; D remains ambiguous. The length of the CDR3 is 13 residues. Trimming left V 5 bases short and J 8 bases short, with 15 bases between. DNA for the CDR3: TGTGCCAGCAGTCCCTATCCAGTCGTGGAAGCTTTCTTT. Translation: CASSPYPVVEAFF.

The CDR3 here is CASRTGTVYGYTF. The CDR3 DNA sequence: TGTGCCAGTAGGACCGGGACAGTCTATGGCTACACCTTC. The rearrangement joins TRBV19 to TRBJ1-2, with TRBD1 matching over 7 bases. This CDR3 spans 13 amino acids. The germline V gene has CDR1 LNHDA and CDR2 SQIVND (reference sequence). V lost 6 bases, J lost 4 bases, and 5 bases stayed unmatched. Filled out from reference TRBV19 and TRBJ1-2, the complete variable domain reads DGGITQSPKYLFRKEGQNVTLSCEQNLNHDAMYWYRQDPGQGLRLIYYSQIVNDFQKGDIAEGYSVSREKKESFPLTVTSAQKNPTAFYLCASRTGTVYGYTFGSGTRLTVV.

About this clone itself: This sample includes further DNA sequences coding for the same CDR3. The rearrangement uses TRBV18 and TRBJ1-4; 10 nucleotides agree with TRBD1. CDR3 length: 15 residues. The germline V gene has CDR1 KGHSH and CDR2 LQKENI. J lost 3 bases, V lost 3 bases, and 1 base had no gene match. The CDR3 DNA sequence: TGTGCCAGCTCACCCGGGACAGGGGCTAATGAAAAACTGTTTTTT. Its translation is CASSPGTGANEKLFF.

The genes are TRBV11-1 and TRBJ1-6; D perhaps matches TRBD1 (5 bases). Trimming took off 6 bases at V and 8 bases at J, with 17 bases between the two ends. Looked up from germline, CDR1 is SGHAT and CDR2 is FQDESV (reference sequence). The CDR3 is 15 amino acids. The CDR3 nucleotides read TGTGCCAGCAGTTCTAGACGGGACGCGTATTCACCCCTCCACTTT. This encodes CASSSRRDAYSPLHF.

The chain combines TRBV12-3 or TRBV12-4 with TRBJ2-1; tentative D call: TRBD2 (6 bases). Trimming pared 6 bases from V and 8 bases from J, leaving 11 bases between. The CDR3 runs 12 residues. The CDR3 DNA sequence: TGTGCCAGCAGCCCGCGCGGGGATGAGCAGTTCTTC. It translates to CASSPRGDEQFF.

V gene TRBV9 combines with J gene TRBJ2-1, with 7 positions matching TRBD2. The length of the CDR3 is 13 residues. Germline lookup yields CDR1 SGDLS and CDR2 YYNGEE. The J segment lost 6 bases and the V segment lost 5 bases, leaving 5 bases of the junction unmatched. The CDR3 bases are TGTGCCAGCAGGACCGGGGAGGGCAATGAGCAGTTCTTC. Encoded protein: CASRTGEGNEQFF.